This TCR beta chain was sequenced in a study of T cells after posttransplantation cyclophosphamide. General observations from the study: Tissue-infiltrating T cells from skin or gut overlapped little with blood T cells. Later post-transplant blood repertoires were often dominated by donor CD8+ memory clones. TRB clonality was highly associated with recipient CMV seropositivity and reactivation.

The V gene's germline CDR1 is SNHLY and CDR2 FYNNEI. The trim removed 6 bases at V and 2 bases at J, leaving 1 base unmatched. The CDR3 runs to 15 residues. A marrow graft followed busulfan-fludarabine conditioning, with cyclophosphamide on days +3 and +4. This clone appeared many times. Its antigen is undetermined. This table comes from immunoSEQ multiplex PCR, and its TCRdb copy is limited to in-frame clones, with some not included. Altogether 5,000 or so clones were found in the sample, and no singletons occur. Material: PBMCs, obtained 350 to 400 days after allogeneic stem cell transplant with posttransplant cyclophosphamide. The clonotype comes from a male patient aged 55 to 70 who received an allogeneic stem cell transplant from a related donor, was CMV-positive, and had acute GVHD only. A subset of T cells may come from the graft donor. The chain employs TRBV2 and TRBJ2-1; TRBD2 matches at 13 bases. The CDR3 coding sequence is TGTGCCAGCAGCGGACTAGCGGGAGCCTACAATGAGCAGTTCTTC. Translating it yields CASSGLAGAYNEQFF.